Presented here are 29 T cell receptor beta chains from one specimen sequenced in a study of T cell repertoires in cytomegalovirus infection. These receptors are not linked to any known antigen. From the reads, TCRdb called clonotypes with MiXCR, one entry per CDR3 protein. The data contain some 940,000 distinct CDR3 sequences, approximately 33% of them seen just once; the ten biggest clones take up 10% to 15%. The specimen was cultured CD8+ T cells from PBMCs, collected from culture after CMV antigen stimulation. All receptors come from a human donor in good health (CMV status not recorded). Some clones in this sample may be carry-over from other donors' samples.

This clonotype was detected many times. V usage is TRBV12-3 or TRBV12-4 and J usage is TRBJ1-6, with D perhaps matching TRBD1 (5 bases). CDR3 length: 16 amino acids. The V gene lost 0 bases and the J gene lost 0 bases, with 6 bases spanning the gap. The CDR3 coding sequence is TGTGCCAGCAGTTTAGCAGGGGCCTCCTATAATTCACCCCTCCACTTT. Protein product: CASSLAGASYNSPLHF.

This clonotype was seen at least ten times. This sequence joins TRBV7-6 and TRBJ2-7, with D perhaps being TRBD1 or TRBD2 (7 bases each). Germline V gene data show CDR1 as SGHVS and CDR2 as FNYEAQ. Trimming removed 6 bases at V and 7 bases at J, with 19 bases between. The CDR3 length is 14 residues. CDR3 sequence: CASSPQGEGLEQYF. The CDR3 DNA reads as TGTGCCAGCAGTCCTCAGGGGGAGGGATTAGAGCAGTACTTC.

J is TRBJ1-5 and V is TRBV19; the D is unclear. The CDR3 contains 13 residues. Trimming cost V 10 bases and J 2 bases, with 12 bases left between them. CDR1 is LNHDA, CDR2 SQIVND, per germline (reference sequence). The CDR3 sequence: CATRDLGNQPQHF. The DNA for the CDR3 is TGTGCCACCCGGGATTTGGGCAATCAGCCCCAGCATTTT. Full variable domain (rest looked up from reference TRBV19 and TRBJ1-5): DGGITQSPKYLFRKEGQNVTLSCEQNLNHDAMYWYRQDPGQGLRLIYYSQIVNDFQKGDIAEGYSVSREKKESFPLTVTSAQKNPTAFYLCATRDLGNQPQHFGDGTRLSIL.

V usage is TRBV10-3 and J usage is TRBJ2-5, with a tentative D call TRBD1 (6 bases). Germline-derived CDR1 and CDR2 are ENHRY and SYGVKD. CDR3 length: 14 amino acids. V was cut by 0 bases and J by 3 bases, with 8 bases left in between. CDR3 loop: CAISESAGEETQYF. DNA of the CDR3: TGTGCCATCAGTGAGTCGGCAGGGGAAGAGACCCAGTACTTC.

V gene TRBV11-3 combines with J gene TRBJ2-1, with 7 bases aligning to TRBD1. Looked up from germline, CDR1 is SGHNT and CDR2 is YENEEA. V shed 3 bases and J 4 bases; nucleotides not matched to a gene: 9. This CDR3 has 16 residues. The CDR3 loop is CASSFSTQGTYNEQFF. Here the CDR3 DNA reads TGTGCCAGCAGCTTCAGTACACAGGGGACGTACAATGAGCAGTTCTTC. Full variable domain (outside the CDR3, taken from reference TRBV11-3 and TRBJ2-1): EAGVVQSPRYKIIEKKQPVAFWCNPISGHNTLYWYLQNLGQGPELLIRYENEEAVDDSQLPKDRFSAERLKGVDSTLKIQPAELGDSAVYLCASSFSTQGTYNEQFFGPGTRLTVL.

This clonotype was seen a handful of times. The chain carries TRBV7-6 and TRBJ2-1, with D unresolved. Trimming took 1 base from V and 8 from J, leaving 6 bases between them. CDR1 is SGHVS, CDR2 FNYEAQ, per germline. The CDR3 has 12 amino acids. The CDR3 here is CASSLDLDEQFF. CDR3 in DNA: TGTGCCAGCAGCTTAGACCTAGATGAGCAGTTCTTC. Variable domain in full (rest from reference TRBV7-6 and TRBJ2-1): GAGVSQSPRYKVTKRGQDVALRCDPISGHVSLYWYRQALGQGPEFLTYFNYEAQQDKSGLPNDRFSAERPEGSISTLTIQRTEQRDSAMYRCASSLDLDEQFFGPGTRLTVL.

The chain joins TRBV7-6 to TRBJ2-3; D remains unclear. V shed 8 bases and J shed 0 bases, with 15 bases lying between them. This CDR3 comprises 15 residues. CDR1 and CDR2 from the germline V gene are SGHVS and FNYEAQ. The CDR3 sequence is CASLEALTSTDTQYF. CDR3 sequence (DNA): TGTGCCAGCTTAGAAGCTCTAACTAGCACAGATACGCAGTATTTT.

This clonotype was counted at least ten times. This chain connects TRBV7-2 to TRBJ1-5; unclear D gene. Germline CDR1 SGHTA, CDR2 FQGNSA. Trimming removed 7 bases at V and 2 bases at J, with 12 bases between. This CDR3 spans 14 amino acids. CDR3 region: CASTHRYGNQPQHF. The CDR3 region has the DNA TGTGCCAGCACTCACCGATATGGCAATCAGCCCCAGCATTTT. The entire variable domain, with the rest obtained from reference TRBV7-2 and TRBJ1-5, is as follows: GAGVSQSPSNKVTEKGKDVELRCDPISGHTALYWYRQSLGQGLEFLIYFQGNSAPDKSGLPSDRFSAERTGGSVSTLTIQRTQQEDSAVYLCASTHRYGNQPQHFGDGTRLSIL.

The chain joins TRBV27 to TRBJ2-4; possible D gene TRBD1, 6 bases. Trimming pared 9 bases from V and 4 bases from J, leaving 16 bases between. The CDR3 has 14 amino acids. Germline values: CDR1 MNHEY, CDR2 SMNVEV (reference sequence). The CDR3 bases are TGTGCCAGTCGGGACACAGGGCTTAAAAACATTCAGTACTTC. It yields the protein CASRDTGLKNIQYF.

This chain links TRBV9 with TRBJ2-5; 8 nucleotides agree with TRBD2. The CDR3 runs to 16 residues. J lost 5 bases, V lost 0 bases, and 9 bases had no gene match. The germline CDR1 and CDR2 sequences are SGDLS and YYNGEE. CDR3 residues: CASSVGTSGRLETQYF. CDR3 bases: TGTGCCAGCAGCGTAGGTACTAGCGGTCGGTTGGAGACCCAGTACTTC.

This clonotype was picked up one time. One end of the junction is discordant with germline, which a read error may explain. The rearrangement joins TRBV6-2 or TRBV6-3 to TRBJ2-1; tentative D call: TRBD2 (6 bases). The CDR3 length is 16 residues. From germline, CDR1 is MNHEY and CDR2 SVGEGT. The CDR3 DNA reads TGTGCCAACAGTTCGAAGCGGGCCCCGTCCTACAATGAGCAGTTCTTC. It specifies CANSSKRAPSYNEQFF.

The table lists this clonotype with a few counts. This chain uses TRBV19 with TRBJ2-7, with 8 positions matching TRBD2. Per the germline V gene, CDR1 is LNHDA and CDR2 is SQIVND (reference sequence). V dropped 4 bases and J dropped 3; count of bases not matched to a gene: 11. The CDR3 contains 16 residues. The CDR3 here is CASSNGGGLKIYEQYF. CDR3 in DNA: TGTGCCAGTAGTAACGGGGGGGGACTCAAAATCTACGAGCAGTACTTC. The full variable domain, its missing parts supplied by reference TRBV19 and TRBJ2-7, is DGGITQSPKYLFRKEGQNVTLSCEQNLNHDAMYWYRQDPGQGLRLIYYSQIVNDFQKGDIAEGYSVSREKKESFPLTVTSAQKNPTAFYLCASSNGGGLKIYEQYFGPGTRLTVT.

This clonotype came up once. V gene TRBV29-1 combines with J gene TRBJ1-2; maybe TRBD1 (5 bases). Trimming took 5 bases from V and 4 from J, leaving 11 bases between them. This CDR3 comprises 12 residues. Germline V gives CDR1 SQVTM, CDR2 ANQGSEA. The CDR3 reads CSVFQGVYGYTF. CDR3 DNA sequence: TGCAGCGTTTTTCAGGGTGTCTATGGCTACACCTTC.

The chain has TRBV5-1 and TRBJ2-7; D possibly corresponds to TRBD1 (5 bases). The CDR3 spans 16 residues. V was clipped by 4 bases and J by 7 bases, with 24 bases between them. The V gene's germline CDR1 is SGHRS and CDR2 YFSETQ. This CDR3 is CASSQGRGLLNAEQYF. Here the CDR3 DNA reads TGCGCCAGCAGCCAGGGTAGGGGCCTGCTGAACGCGGAGCAGTACTTC.

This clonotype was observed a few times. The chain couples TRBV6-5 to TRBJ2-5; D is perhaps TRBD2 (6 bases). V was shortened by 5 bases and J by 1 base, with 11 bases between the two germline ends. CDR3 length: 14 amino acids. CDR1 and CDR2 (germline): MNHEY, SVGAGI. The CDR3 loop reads CASSPWDFQETQYF. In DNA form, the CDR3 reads TGTGCCAGCAGTCCCTGGGACTTCCAAGAGACCCAGTACTTC.

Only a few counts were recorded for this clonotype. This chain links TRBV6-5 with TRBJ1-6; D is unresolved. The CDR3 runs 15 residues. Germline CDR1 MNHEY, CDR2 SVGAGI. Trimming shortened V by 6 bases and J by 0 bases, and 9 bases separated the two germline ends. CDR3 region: CASSSYSSYNSPLHF. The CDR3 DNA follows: TGTGCCAGCAGCTCCTATAGCTCCTATAATTCACCCCTCCACTTT.

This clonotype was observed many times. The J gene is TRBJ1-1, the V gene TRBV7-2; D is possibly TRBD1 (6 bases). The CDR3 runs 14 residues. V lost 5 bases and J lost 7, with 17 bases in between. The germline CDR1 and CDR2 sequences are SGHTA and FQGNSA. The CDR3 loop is CASSTGPTDLEAFF. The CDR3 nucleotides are TGTGCCAGCAGCACAGGGCCTACCGACCTTGAAGCTTTCTTT.

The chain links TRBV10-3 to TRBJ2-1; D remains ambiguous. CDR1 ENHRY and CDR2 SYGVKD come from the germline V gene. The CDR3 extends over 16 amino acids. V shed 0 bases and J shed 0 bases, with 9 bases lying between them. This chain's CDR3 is CAISESGLSSYNEQFF. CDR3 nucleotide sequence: TGTGCCATCAGTGAGTCTGGATTAAGCTCCTACAATGAGCAGTTCTTC.

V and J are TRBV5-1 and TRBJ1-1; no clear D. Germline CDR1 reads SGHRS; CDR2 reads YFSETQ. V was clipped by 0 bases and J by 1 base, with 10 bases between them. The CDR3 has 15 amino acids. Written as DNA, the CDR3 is TGCGCCAGCAGCTTGGGGGCCAGCCAGAACACTGAAGCTTTCTTT. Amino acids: CASSLGASQNTEAFF.

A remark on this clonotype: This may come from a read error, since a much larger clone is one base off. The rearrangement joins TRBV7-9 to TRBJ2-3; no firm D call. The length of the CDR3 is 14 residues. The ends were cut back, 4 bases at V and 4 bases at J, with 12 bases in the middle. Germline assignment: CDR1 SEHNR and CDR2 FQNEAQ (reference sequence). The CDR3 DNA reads TGTGCCAGCAGCTCCCGTATAAGGGCAGATACGCAGTATTTT. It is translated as CASSSRIRADTQYF.

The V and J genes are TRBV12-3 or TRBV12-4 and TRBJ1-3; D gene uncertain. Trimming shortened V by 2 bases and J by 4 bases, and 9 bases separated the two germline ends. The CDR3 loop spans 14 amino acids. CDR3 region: CASSLRPPGNTIYF. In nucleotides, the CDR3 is TGTGCCAGCAGTTTAAGACCGCCCGGAAACACCATATATTTT.

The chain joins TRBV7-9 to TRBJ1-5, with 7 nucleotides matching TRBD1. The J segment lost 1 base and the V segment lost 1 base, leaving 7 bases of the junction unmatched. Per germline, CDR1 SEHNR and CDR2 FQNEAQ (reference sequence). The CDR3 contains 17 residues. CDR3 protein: CASSLDRQGESNQPQHF. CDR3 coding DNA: TGTGCCAGCAGCTTAGATCGACAGGGCGAGAGCAATCAGCCCCAGCATTTT.

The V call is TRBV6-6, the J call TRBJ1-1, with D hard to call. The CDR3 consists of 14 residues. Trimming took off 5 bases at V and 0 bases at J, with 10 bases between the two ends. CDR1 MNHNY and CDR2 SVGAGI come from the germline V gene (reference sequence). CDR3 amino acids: CASSIDGVNTEAFF. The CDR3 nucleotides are TGTGCCAGCAGTATAGACGGTGTGAACACTGAAGCTTTCTTT.

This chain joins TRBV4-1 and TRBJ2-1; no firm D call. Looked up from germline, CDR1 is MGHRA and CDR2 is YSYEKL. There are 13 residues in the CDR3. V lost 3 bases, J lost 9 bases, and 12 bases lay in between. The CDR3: CASSHSEFIEQFF. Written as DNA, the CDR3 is TGCGCCAGCAGCCACTCCGAATTTATTGAGCAGTTCTTC.

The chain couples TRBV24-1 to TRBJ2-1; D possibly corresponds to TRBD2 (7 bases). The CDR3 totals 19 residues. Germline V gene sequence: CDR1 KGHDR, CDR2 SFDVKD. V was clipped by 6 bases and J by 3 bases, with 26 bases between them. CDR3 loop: CATSSGQTGGVDFYNEQFF. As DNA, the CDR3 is TGTGCCACCAGTTCTGGTCAGACGGGGGGCGTTGATTTCTACAATGAGCAGTTCTTC.

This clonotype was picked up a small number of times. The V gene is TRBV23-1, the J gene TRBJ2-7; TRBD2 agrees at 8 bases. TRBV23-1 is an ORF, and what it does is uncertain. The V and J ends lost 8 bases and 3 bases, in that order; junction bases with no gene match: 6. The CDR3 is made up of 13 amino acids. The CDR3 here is CASPGREDYEQYV. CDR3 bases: TGCGCCAGCCCCGGGAGGGAGGACTACGAGCAGTACGTC.

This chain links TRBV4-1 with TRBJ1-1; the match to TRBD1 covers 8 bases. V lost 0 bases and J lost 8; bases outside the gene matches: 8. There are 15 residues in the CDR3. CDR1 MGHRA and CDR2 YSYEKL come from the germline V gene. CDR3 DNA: TGCGCCAGCAGCCAAGACGGGACAGGATACTTCGAAGCTTTCTTT. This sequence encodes CASSQDGTGYFEAFF.

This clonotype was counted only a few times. The CDR3 sequence: CASSTGRVYEQYF. The DNA for the CDR3 is TGTGCCAGCAGTACGGGGAGAGTCTACGAGCAGTACTTC. The chain carries TRBV6-1 and TRBJ2-7, with TRBD2 as a possible D gene (5 bases). V gave up 5 bases and J gave up 3 bases, with 11 bases separating them. CDR1 and CDR2 from the germline V gene are MNHNS and SASEGT. The CDR3 totals 13 residues.

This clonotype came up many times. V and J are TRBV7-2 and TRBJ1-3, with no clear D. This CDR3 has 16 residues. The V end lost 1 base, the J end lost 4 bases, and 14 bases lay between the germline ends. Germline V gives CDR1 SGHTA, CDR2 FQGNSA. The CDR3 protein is CASSLVDAGAGNTIYF. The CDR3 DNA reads TGTGCCAGCAGCTTAGTGGATGCGGGAGCCGGAAACACCATATATTTT.